This is a list of T cell receptor beta chains from one sample in a study of spatial heterogeneity in lung cancer. A single record per CDR3 protein comes from TCRdb applying MiXCR to the 5' RACE reads. The sample has under 20,000 distinct CDR3 sequences, approximately 11% seen once; the top ten hold approximately 34%. This specimen was PBMCs, taken at follow-up. These receptors all stem from a female donor with early-stage non-small cell lung cancer. The CDR3 runs from the conserved cysteine through the conserved F or W. The D gene is left open where the match is weak. Clone size is stated in some rows and not others, as once, few, many or a class when expanded.

TGTGCCAGCAGTCGGGGACTAGCGGGTGAGAATGAGCAGTTCTTC	CASSRGLAGENEQFF	TRBV3-1	15	TRBD2	few	TRBJ2-1
TGTGCCAGCAGCTTAGGTAGTAGTTTGGAGACCCAGTACTTC	CASSLGSSLETQYF	TRBV7-2	14	-	many	TRBJ2-5
TGTGCCAGCACTTCAGGGGGACTTAGCACAGATACGCAGTATTTT	CASTSGGLSTDTQYF	TRBV11-2	15	-	many	TRBJ2-3
TGCAGCGTTGGAGGGCAGGTCCTCGAGACCCAGTACTTC	CSVGGQVLETQYF	TRBV29-1	13	-	many	TRBJ2-5
TGTGCCAGCATCTCTCGGACAGGGTCCCCGAACACTGAAGCTTTCTTT	CASISRTGSPNTEAFF	TRBV7-9	16	TRBD1	many	TRBJ1-1
TGTGCCAGCAGCTACAGGCATACCTACGAGCAGTACTTC	CASSYRHTYEQYF	TRBV7-9	13	-	-	TRBJ2-7
TGTGCCAGCAGCTCGATATCAAATGAGCAGTTCTTC	CASSSISNEQFF	TRBV7-9	12	-	many	TRBJ2-1
TGTGCCAGTAGTGCCAGCTCTGGAAACACCATATATTTT	CASSASSGNTIYF	TRBV19	13	-	few	TRBJ1-3
TGTGCCAGCAGCGGGACAGGGGGTTTCAATACGCAGTATTTT	CASSGTGGFNTQYF	TRBV6-5	14	TRBD1	many	TRBJ2-3
TGTGCCAGCAGTCCCTCCAGGGATTCCTTTCCCTACGAGCAGTACTTC	CASSPSRDSFPYEQYF	TRBV27	16	-	few	TRBJ2-7
TGTGCCAGCACTCTCCTTATCGGGACAGGGCCTAATAGCAATCAGCCCCAGCATTTT	CASTLLIGTGPNSNQPQHF	TRBV28	19	TRBD1	many	TRBJ1-5
TGTGCCAGCAGCTTCCAGCAGGAGCCAATTCGAGATGAGCAGTTCTTC	CASSFQQEPIRDEQFF	TRBV7-2	16	-	many	TRBJ2-1
TGTGCCAGCTCACCACCGATGCAGGGCCCCTACGAGCAGTACTTC	CASSPPMQGPYEQYF	TRBV18	15	-	-	TRBJ2-7
TGTGCCAGTAGTATAGTGGCGGGAGCGAACTACGAGCAGTACTTC	CASSIVAGANYEQYF	TRBV19	15	TRBD2	-	TRBJ2-7
TGTGCCAGCAGTGGGACACATGGAAACACCATATATTTT	CASSGTHGNTIYF	TRBV6-1	13	-	-	TRBJ1-3
TGCGCCAGCAGCTTATCGGACAGGGCCTACGAGCAGTACTTC	CASSLSDRAYEQYF	TRBV4-3	14	TRBD1	many	TRBJ2-7
TGTGCCAGCAGCCAAGGAGGAGCCTCAACGGGGCCCCAGCATTTT	CASSQGGASTGPQHF	TRBV3-1	15	-	few	TRBJ1-5
TGTGCCATCAGTTCGACAGAAGGGGGTGAAAAACTGTTTTTT	CAISSTEGGEKLFF	TRBV10-3	14	-	many	TRBJ1-4
TGCGCCAGCAGGGTGACTGTAATTTCCTACGAGCAGTACTTC	CASRVTVISYEQYF	TRBV10-2	14	-	many	TRBJ2-7
TGTGCCAGCAGTTTCCGCACCCCGGACGGCTACAATGAGCAGTTCTTC	CASSFRTPDGYNEQFF	TRBV12-3/TRBV12-4	16	-	few	TRBJ2-1
TGTGCCAGCAGCTACGGGATGACAACTAATGAAAAACTGTTTTTT	CASSYGMTTNEKLFF	TRBV25-1	15	-	-	TRBJ1-4
TGCAGCGTTTTCCAGGTCATGAACACTGAAGCTTTCTTT	CSVFQVMNTEAFF	TRBV29-1	13	-	-	TRBJ1-1
TGTGCCAGCAGCCAAGAAGGGTTCTCCTACGAGCAGTACTTC	CASSQEGFSYEQYF	TRBV3-1	14	-	few	TRBJ2-7
TGTGCCAGCAGCGGAGAGACAGGGCCATCAGGGGAGCTGTTTTTT	CASSGETGPSGELFF	TRBV2	15	TRBD1	-	TRBJ2-2
TGTGCCAGCTCACCCTGGACTAGCGGACGAACCTCCTACAATGAGCAGTTCTTC	CASSPWTSGRTSYNEQFF	TRBV18	18	TRBD2	few	TRBJ2-1
TGTGCCAGCAGTCCCGGGGGTTCCTACAATGAGCAGTTCTTC	CASSPGGSYNEQFF	TRBV12-3/TRBV12-4	14	-	few	TRBJ2-1
TGTGCCAGCAGTTTGGGAGGGGATCATGGCTACACCTTC	CASSLGGDHGYTF	TRBV27	13	-	many	TRBJ1-2
TGTGCCAGCAGCGTACAGGGCTTAGCCAAAAACATTCAGTACTTC	CASSVQGLAKNIQYF	TRBV5-4	15	-	few	TRBJ2-4
TGTGCCAGCAGCTTCGACAGTACTAATGAAAAACTGTTTTTT	CASSFDSTNEKLFF	TRBV7-2	14	-	many	TRBJ1-4
TGTGCCTGGAGTCGGAGCGGGGGGGCCTCAGATACGCAGTATTTT	CAWSRSGGASDTQYF	TRBV30	15	TRBD2	few	TRBJ2-3
TGCAGTGCTAGAGGACAGGGAGGAGAGGGCTCTGGAAACACCATATATTTT	CSARGQGGEGSGNTIYF	TRBV20-1	17	TRBD1	few	TRBJ1-3
TGTGCCAGCGGGAGGGAAGCCAACGTCCTGACTTTC	CASGREANVLTF	TRBV6-5	12	TRBD2	-	TRBJ2-6
TGTGCCATCAGTCCTAGCTCCAGCTCCTACAATGAGCAGTTCTTC	CAISPSSSSYNEQFF	TRBV10-3	15	-	many	TRBJ2-1
TGTGCCAGCAGTTGGGACGGAGAAGGGGGCTACACCTTC	CASSWDGEGGYTF	TRBV27	13	-	-	TRBJ1-2
TGTGCCAGCGGCTCCTCGGAAAGCACAGATACGCAGTATTTT	CASGSSESTDTQYF	TRBV28	14	-	many	TRBJ2-3
TGTGCCAGCAGCTTTTGGGGGGGCCCGACCTACGAGCAGTACTTC	CASSFWGGPTYEQYF	TRBV7-2	15	-	many	TRBJ2-7
TGTGCTAGCAGCTTAGATGGGGGGCCCACAGATACGCAGTATTTT	CASSLDGGPTDTQYF	TRBV7-7	15	-	many	TRBJ2-3
TGTGCCAGCAGTCGGGACAGGGGGCGGCTCTCTGGGGCCAACGTCCTGACTTTC	CASSRDRGRLSGANVLTF	TRBV6-5	18	TRBD1	many	TRBJ2-6
TGTGCCAGCAGCGTTAGCGGGAGTAACGACAATGAGCAGTTCTTC	CASSVSGSNDNEQFF	TRBV7-9	15	TRBD2	many	TRBJ2-1
TGCAGTGCTGGGGTGCGGGAGAAGGGTACAGATACGCAGTATTTT	CSAGVREKGTDTQYF	TRBV20-1	15	TRBD2	medium-sized	TRBJ2-3
TGTGCCAGCTCACCAGGCCATACCGTTAACACTGAAGCTTTCTTT	CASSPGHTVNTEAFF	TRBV18	15	-	many	TRBJ1-1
TGCGCCAGCAGCCTCTCCGGGACAGGGGACGAAAAACTGTTTTTT	CASSLSGTGDEKLFF	TRBV4-3	15	TRBD1	many	TRBJ1-4
TGCGCCAGCAGCTTGGACGGGTACGAGCAGTACTTC	CASSLDGYEQYF	TRBV5-1	12	-	many	TRBJ2-7
TGTGCCAGCAGCCGGGGACTAGCGGGTTCCAATGAGCAGTTCTTC	CASSRGLAGSNEQFF	TRBV28	15	TRBD2	many	TRBJ2-1
TGTGCCACCAGCAGTTGGCGGCGGGAGACCCAGTACTTC	CATSSWRRETQYF	TRBV15	13	-	few	TRBJ2-5